The entry that follows covers one TCR beta chain sequence. This entry belongs to a study of blood T cell repertoires in COVID-19. About the study: The samples span acute and convalescent COVID-19 from the United States, Italy and Spain. PBMCs, B-cell-depleted T cells, or T cells were the source of the cDNA or gDNA that made up the material.

With 6 bases clipped from V and 4 bases from J, the junction kept 1 base outside the gene matches. The germline gives CDR1 MNHEY, CDR2 SVGAGI. CDR3 size: 13 residues. Methods used by the authors: Researchers report that nucleated cell counts were estimated from reference gene primer amplification. Repertoires were generated with immunoSEQ multiplex PCR, while TCRdb's copy carries only in-frame clones and drops some. The V and J calls and clone size are taken from that table; D and trimming were inferred from the DNA. This sample has nearly 90,000 clones; around nine tenths occur once, and the top ten carry 8.5% to 14%.

Sequenced: peripheral blood. This sequence originates from a man aged 80 or over with acute or convalescent COVID-19. This chain links TRBV6-5 with TRBJ1-2; 11 bases agree with TRBD1. CDR3 amino acids: CASRDRGLYGYTF. The CDR3, as DNA: TGTGCCAGCAGGGACAGGGGGCTCTATGGCTACACCTTC.